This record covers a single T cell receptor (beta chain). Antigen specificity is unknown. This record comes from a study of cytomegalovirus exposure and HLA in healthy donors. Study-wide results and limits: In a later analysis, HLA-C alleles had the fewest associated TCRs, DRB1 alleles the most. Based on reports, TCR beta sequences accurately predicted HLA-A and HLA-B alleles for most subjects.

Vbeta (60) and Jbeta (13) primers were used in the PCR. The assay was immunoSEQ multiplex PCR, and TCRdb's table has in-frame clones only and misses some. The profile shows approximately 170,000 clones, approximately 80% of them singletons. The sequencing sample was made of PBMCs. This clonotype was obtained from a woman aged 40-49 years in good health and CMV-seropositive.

The CDR3 spells CASSGSGNEQFF. The CDR3 DNA sequence: TGTGCCAGTAGTGGGTCGGGGAATGAGCAGTTCTTC. The V call is TRBV19, the J call TRBJ2-1; D is perhaps TRBD2 (5 bases). This CDR3 has 12 residues. The germline CDR1 and CDR2 sequences are LNHDA and SQIVND (reference sequence). The V gene lost 5 bases and the J gene lost 7 bases, with 9 bases spanning the gap.